What follows describes a single TCR beta chain. The specificity of this receptor is unknown. At one end the junction does not follow the germline gene, possibly because of a read error. Looking up the germline V gene (reference sequence) yields CDR1 SSHAT and CDR2 FNYEAQ. From its cysteine to its phenylalanine, the CDR3 spans 14 amino acids. Of the read, only the CDR3 DNA is kept; its 42 bases are in frame from base 1. Patients with autoimmune disease history or receiving systemic immunosuppression were excluded from the trial. Peripheral blood for TCR sequencing was drawn from every dose cohort at baseline, at cycle 4 day 1 and at cycle 7 day 1. The samples were taken from a phase I, first-in-human, multicenter, open-label dose-escalation trial of ivuxolimab. Adults with locally advanced or metastatic head and neck squamous cell, hepatocellular, melanoma or renal cell carcinoma were enrolled in the trial. Before TCR sequencing, CD4+ T cells and CD8+ T cells were sorted from peripheral blood as separate populations.

This specimen belongs to a study of OX40 agonist ivuxolimab in advanced cancers. As for the study more broadly: Ivuxolimab was a fully human IgG2 agonistic monoclonal antibody targeting the costimulatory receptor OX40 (CD134). Intravenous ivuxolimab was administered to patients every 2 weeks at six dose levels: 0.01, 0.1, 0.3, 1.5, 3 and 10 mg/kg. Of the roughly 52 dose-escalation patients, hepatocellular carcinoma was present in about 20, melanoma in roughly 15, renal cell carcinoma in 9 and head and neck cancer in 9. In the dose-escalation cohort, 82.7% of patients were male, and the mean age was roughly 60 years, with a range of about 23 to 85. Patients were allowed to have had prior anti-PD-1, anti-PD-L1 or anti-CTLA-4 therapy, and approximately 43% of the dose-escalation patients had previously received checkpoint inhibitors. Three dose-escalation patients achieved partial responses, one with hepatocellular carcinoma and two with cutaneous melanoma. Peripheral TCRbeta sequencing aimed to test whether ivuxolimab altered TCR sequence diversity and caused clonal T-cell expansion. The monotherapy dose-escalation portion (N = 52 patients) of the phase I ivuxolimab trial is reported in the paper. Summary of the overall study and its limitations: Antigen specificity was not determined for the clonally expanded peripheral T cells. After ivuxolimab, CD8+ T cells had more expanded clones than CD4+ T cells on average. At doses of 0.1 to 3.0 mg/kg, clonal expansion of both CD4+ and CD8+ blood T cells was observed from baseline to week 6. Partial responders in the 0.1-3.0 mg/kg groups had among the lowest normalized peripheral clonal expansion, especially among CD8+ T cells. Low levels of normalized T-cell clonal expansion were also seen in some patients who did not respond.

Genomic DNA was extracted from sorted cells for sequencing of the TCRbeta CDR3 region. The immunoSEQ Assay was used for sequencing of TCRbeta CDR3 regions. Here the immuneACCESS table is served through TCRdb, limited to in-frame sequences with V and J called. Missing clones are a known gap in these copies; in checked studies unresolved V genes cover under half, and the rest lacks a known reason. The sample table shows 20,000 to 30,000 clones, and about nine tenths are seen once. The ten largest clones capture around 49% of the sample. The TCR sequence derives from an adult with an advanced solid tumor such as melanoma, head and neck, liver or kidney cancer. The chain is encoded by TRBV7-7 joined to TRBJ1-1, and TRBD1 may be the D gene, going by 6 matching bases. The material sequenced was CD4+ or CD8+ T cells sorted from blood, taken in a trial of the OX40 agonist ivuxolimab. The bases read TGTGCTAGCAGACCATTACAGGGGAACACTGAAGCTTTCTTT. Protein translation: CASRPLQGNTEAFF.